The 21 T cell receptor beta chains below all came from one sample that was sequenced in a study of Ad26.COV2.S vaccination and SARS-CoV-2 variants. Assay: immunoSEQ multiplex PCR; the TCRdb copy retains only in-frame clones and omits some. The table has under 250,000 clones, approximately 90% seen once; the top ten hold 2.9%. Described treatment: 19 received Ad26.COV2.S at low or high dose, single or two shots; 5 received placebo; per-sample allocation not given. Samples came from day 63 after the first vaccine or placebo injection. The sample in question was peripheral blood, obtained in a trial of Ad26.COV2.S vaccine versus placebo. These receptors all come from a person between 18 and 65 years old who received the Ad26.COV2.S COVID-19 vaccine or a placebo.

This clone has just one count. The chain links TRBV10-1 to TRBJ1-3; the D is unclear. The ends were cut back, 8 bases at V and 2 bases at J, with 7 bases in the middle. The CDR3 totals 12 residues. CDR1 is WNHNN, CDR2 SYGVQD, per germline (reference sequence). Here the CDR3 DNA reads TGCGCCAGCCAACGGACTGGAAACACCATATATTTT. Protein product: CASQRTGNTIYF.

The chain carries TRBV11-2 and TRBJ1-1; tentatively, D is TRBD1 (6 bases). The CDR3 has 14 residues. V was clipped by 5 bases and J by 3 bases, with 13 bases between them. Germline CDR1 SGHAT, CDR2 FQNNGV. CDR3 DNA: TGTGCCAGCAGCATAACAACAGGGTACACTGAAGCTTTCTTT. This encodes CASSITTGYTEAFF.

This clone showed up just once. The V gene is TRBV5-1, the J gene TRBJ1-3, with D unresolved. Deletions cut 4 bases from V and 1 base from J, with 24 bases between. The CDR3 loop spans 19 amino acids. The germline V gene encodes CDR1 SGHRS and CDR2 YFSETQ. In nucleotides, the CDR3 is TGCGCCAGCAGCGCGGATGGGGTTTGGGGTACGTCTTCTGGAAACACCATATATTTT. Translating gives CASSADGVWGTSSGNTIYF.

This clone has just one count. The chain couples TRBV11-2 to TRBJ2-1; 8 bases are a match to TRBD1. Germline V gives CDR1 SGHAT, CDR2 FQNNGV. J lost 2 bases, V lost 6 bases, and 6 bases had no gene match. The length of the CDR3 is 15 residues. In DNA, the CDR3 is TGTGCCAGCAGATCCGGACAGGGTCCCTACAATGAGCAGTTCTTC. Protein: CASRSGQGPYNEQFF.

The chain has TRBV5-1 and TRBJ1-1; D perhaps matches TRBD1 (5 bases). The V gene lost 4 bases and the J gene lost 4 bases, with 17 bases spanning the gap. Germline CDR1 and CDR2: SGHRS and YFSETQ. This CDR3 has 15 residues. The CDR3 region is CASSPAPRGGTEAFF. The CDR3 coding sequence is TGCGCCAGCAGCCCTGCCCCACGGGGCGGCACTGAAGCTTTCTTT.

This chain uses TRBV18 with TRBJ1-2, with 8 bases identical to TRBD1. The junction had 9 bases not matched to a gene; V was cut back by 6 bases and J by 3 bases. This CDR3 spans 15 amino acids. Germline V gene sequence: CDR1 KGHSH, CDR2 LQKENI. CDR3 bases: TGTGCCAGCTCCCCCGGACAGGGTAGGGACTATGGCTACACCTTC. The encoded protein is CASSPGQGRDYGYTF.

V usage is TRBV7-2 and J usage is TRBJ1-1; a possible D gene is TRBD1 (5 bases). In germline, CDR1 is SGHTA, CDR2 FQGNSA. This CDR3 spans 14 amino acids. V lost 5 bases to trimming and J lost 1 base, with 11 bases between them. Here the CDR3 reads CASSLQGRNTEAFF. The CDR3 region has the DNA TGTGCCAGCAGCCTTCAGGGACGGAACACTGAAGCTTTCTTT. The full variable domain, in which reference TRBV7-2 and TRBJ1-1 provide the parts outside the CDR3, is GAGVSQSPSNKVTEKGKDVELRCDPISGHTALYWYRQSLGQGLEFLIYFQGNSAPDKSGLPSDRFSAERTGGSVSTLTIQRTQQEDSAVYLCASSLQGRNTEAFFGQGTRLTVV.

The DNA of the CDR3 is TGTGCCAGCACCCAGTTGGGGGGGCACCACGAGCAGTACTTC. The encoded protein is CASTQLGGHHEQYF. This chain connects TRBV5-5 to TRBJ2-7; D is possibly TRBD2 (7 bases). V dropped 6 bases and J dropped 5 bases, with 18 bases sitting between them. This CDR3 comprises 14 residues. The germline V gene has CDR1 SGHKS and CDR2 YYEKEE (reference sequence).

The CDR3 region has the DNA TGCAGTGCTAGAGCTGAGTATGGCTACACCTTC. Residues: CSARAEYGYTF. The V and J genes are TRBV20-1 and TRBJ1-2; D is uncertain. The CDR3 contains 11 residues. Per germline, CDR1 DFQATT and CDR2 SNEGSKA (reference sequence). Trimming cost V 1 base and J 5 bases, with 5 bases left between them.

V is TRBV6-4 and J is TRBJ1-2; the match to TRBD1 covers 7 bases. J lost 4 bases, V lost 4 bases, and 9 bases had no gene match. This CDR3 region has 15 residues. CDR1 is MRHNA, CDR2 SNTAGT, per germline. The CDR3 region has the DNA TGTGCCAGCAGTGCTTCATCAGGGGGAGGCTATGGCTACACCTTC. It specifies CASSASSGGGYGYTF.

The CDR3 is CASSDSDEVPYYGYTF. CDR3 bases: TGTGCCAGCAGTGACTCCGATGAGGTTCCCTACTATGGCTACACCTTC. The chain employs TRBV6-4 and TRBJ1-2; D gene uncertain. V lost 0 bases and J lost 3, with 14 bases in between. This CDR3 spans 16 amino acids. Germline V CDR1 and CDR2: MRHNA, SNTAGT.

This rearrangement joins TRBV6-5 to TRBJ2-2, with 9 bases aligning to TRBD1. V lost 8 bases and J lost 5; bases outside the gene matches: 3. Per germline, CDR1 MNHEY and CDR2 SVGAGI. This CDR3 region has 13 residues. The CDR3 nucleotides are TGTGCCAGCCAGACAGGGGGAACCGGGGAGCTGTTTTTT. Amino acid sequence: CASQTGGTGELFF.

The rearrangement links TRBV7-8 to TRBJ2-1, with 12 bases identical to TRBD2. V lost 5 bases and J lost 2; bases outside the gene matches: 4. CDR3 size: 16 residues. Germline CDR1 SGHVS, CDR2 FQNEAQ. CDR3 in amino acids: CASSPGLAGPYNEQFF. The CDR3 nucleotides are TGTGCCAGCAGCCCCGGACTAGCGGGACCCTACAATGAGCAGTTCTTC. The whole variable domain, filled in from reference TRBV7-8 and TRBJ2-1, reads GAGVSQSPRYKVAKRGQDVALRCDPISGHVSLFWYQQALGQGPEFLTYFQNEAQLDKSGLPSDRFFAERPEGSVSTLKIQRTQQEDSAVYLCASSPGLAGPYNEQFFGPGTRLTVL.

J is TRBJ2-1 and V is TRBV14, with unresolved D. CDR3 length: 14 amino acids. V gave up 0 bases and J gave up 9 bases, with 12 bases separating them. CDR1 SGHDN and CDR2 FVKESK come from the germline V gene. This CDR3 is CASSQDLGWSEQFF. Here the CDR3 DNA reads TGTGCCAGCAGCCAAGATCTTGGTTGGAGTGAGCAGTTCTTC.

The chain recombines TRBV7-2 with TRBJ2-7, with TRBD1 identical over 7 bases. Per the germline V gene, CDR1 is SGHTA and CDR2 is FQGNSA. CDR3 length equals 15 residues. Trimming cost V 3 bases and J 2 bases; bases outside gene matches: 7. The CDR3 loop is CASSFPGQPPYEQYF. CDR3 DNA sequence: TGTGCCAGCAGCTTCCCGGGACAGCCACCCTACGAGCAGTACTTC.

This clone was seen once. V is TRBV3-1 (or the pseudogene TRBV3-2) and J is TRBJ1-3; D uncertain. This CDR3 region has 16 residues. Trimming stripped 4 bases from V and 4 bases from J, with 17 bases between. Looked up from germline, CDR1 is LGHDT and CDR2 is YNNKEL (reference sequence). The CDR3: CASSPYRTAEGNTIYF. CDR3 coding DNA: TGTGCCAGCAGCCCTTACCGAACAGCAGAGGGAAACACCATATATTTT.

This sequence joins TRBV4-1 and TRBJ2-5; D is unresolved. The V end was cut by 0 bases, the J end by 4 bases, with 12 bases between. The germline V gene has CDR1 MGHRA and CDR2 YSYEKL. CDR3 length equals 15 residues. CDR3 nucleotide sequence: TGCGCCAGCAGCCAAGACGGTCGGCTTCGAGAGACCCAGTACTTC. This translates into CASSQDGRLRETQYF.

The V call is TRBV5-1, the J call TRBJ2-1; D is uncertain. Trimming shortened V by 3 bases and J by 10 bases, and 8 bases separated the two germline ends. The germline V gene has CDR1 SGHRS and CDR2 YFSETQ. There are 11 residues in the CDR3. CDR3 sequence: CASSWEKEQFF. The CDR3, as DNA: TGCGCCAGCAGCTGGGAAAAGGAGCAGTTCTTC.

The V gene is TRBV12-3 or TRBV12-4, the J gene TRBJ2-5; D is unresolved. Trimming left V 5 bases short and J 5 bases short, with 6 bases between. The CDR3 contains 11 residues. The CDR3 loop reads CASSRGETQYF. CDR3 DNA sequence: TGTGCCAGCAGTCGTGGGGAGACCCAGTACTTC.

V and J are TRBV7-9 and TRBJ2-1, with a tentative D call TRBD2 (7 bases). There are 15 residues in the CDR3. V gave up 5 bases and J gave up 5 bases, with 16 bases separating them. The germline gives CDR1 SEHNR, CDR2 FQNEAQ (reference sequence). The CDR3: CASSPRGTTNNEQFF. For the CDR3, the DNA is TGTGCCAGCAGCCCAAGGGGGACTACCAACAATGAGCAGTTCTTC.

The gene calls are TRBV19 and TRBJ2-7; 12 positions match TRBD2. The CDR3 has 15 residues. V shed 5 bases and J 2 bases; nucleotides not matched to a gene: 4. Per germline, CDR1 LNHDA and CDR2 SQIVND (reference sequence). The CDR3 DNA follows: TGTGCCAGTAGTCCGACTAGCGGGGGTGCCTACGAGCAGTACTTC. As protein: CASSPTSGGAYEQYF.